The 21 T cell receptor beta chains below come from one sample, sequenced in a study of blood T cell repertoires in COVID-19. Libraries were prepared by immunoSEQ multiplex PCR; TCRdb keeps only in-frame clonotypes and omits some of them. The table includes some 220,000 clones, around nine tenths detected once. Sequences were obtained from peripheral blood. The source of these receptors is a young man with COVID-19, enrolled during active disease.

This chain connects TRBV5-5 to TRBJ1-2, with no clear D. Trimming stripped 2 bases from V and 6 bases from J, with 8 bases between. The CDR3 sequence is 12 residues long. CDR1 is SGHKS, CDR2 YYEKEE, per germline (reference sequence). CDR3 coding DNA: TGTGCCAGCAGCTTTTTTAGAGATGGCTACACCTTC. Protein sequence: CASSFFRDGYTF.

The CDR3 is CASSESGLFYGYTF. The CDR3, as DNA: TGTGCCAGCAGTGAATCAGGGCTCTTTTATGGCTACACCTTC. The chain links TRBV6-1 to TRBJ1-2; a possible D gene is TRBD1 (5 bases). Trimming removed 2 bases at V and 5 bases at J, with 12 bases between. From germline, CDR1 is MNHNS and CDR2 SASEGT. This CDR3 is built from 14 residues.

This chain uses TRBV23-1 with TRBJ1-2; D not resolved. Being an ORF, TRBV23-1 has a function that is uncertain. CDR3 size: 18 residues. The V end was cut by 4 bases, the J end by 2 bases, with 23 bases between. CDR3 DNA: TGCGCCAGCAGTCCCTCGAGGGAAGGTTCCGACTACAACTATGGCTACACCTTC. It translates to CASSPSREGSDYNYGYTF.

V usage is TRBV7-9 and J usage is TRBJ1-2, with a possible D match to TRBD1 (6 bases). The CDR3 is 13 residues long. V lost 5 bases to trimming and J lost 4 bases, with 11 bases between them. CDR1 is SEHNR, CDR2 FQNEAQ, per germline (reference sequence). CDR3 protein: CASSPTGIYGYTF. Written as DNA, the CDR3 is TGTGCCAGCAGCCCTACAGGGATCTATGGCTACACCTTC.

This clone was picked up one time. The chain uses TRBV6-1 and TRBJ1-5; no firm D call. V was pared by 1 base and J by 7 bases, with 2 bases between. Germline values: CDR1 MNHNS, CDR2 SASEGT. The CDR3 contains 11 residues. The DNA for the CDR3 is TGTGCCAGCAGTGAAGTACAGCCCCAGCATTTT. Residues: CASSEVQPQHF.

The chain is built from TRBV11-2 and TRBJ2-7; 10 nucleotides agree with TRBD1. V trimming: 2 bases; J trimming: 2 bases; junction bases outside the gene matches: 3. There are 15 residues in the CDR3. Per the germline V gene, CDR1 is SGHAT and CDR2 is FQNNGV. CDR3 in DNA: TGTGCCAGCAGCTTATGGGACAGGGGCACCTACGAGCAGTACTTC. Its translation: CASSLWDRGTYEQYF. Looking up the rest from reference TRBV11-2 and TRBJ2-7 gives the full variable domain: EAGVAQSPRYKIIEKRQSVAFWCNPISGHATLYWYQQILGQGPKLLIQFQNNGVVDDSQLPKDRFSAERLKGVDSTLKIQPAKLEDSAVYLCASSLWDRGTYEQYFGPGTRLTVT.

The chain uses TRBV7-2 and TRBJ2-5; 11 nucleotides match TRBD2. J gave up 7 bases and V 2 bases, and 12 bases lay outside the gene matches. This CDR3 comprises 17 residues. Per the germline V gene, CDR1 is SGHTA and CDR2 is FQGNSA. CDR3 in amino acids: CASSLPRSGGAFGTQYF. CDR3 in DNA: TGTGCCAGCAGCTTACCGCGTAGCGGGGGGGCCTTTGGGACCCAGTACTTC.

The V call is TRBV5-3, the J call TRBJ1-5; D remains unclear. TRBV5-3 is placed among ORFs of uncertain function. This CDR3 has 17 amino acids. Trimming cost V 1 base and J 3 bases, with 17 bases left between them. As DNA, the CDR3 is TGTGCCAGAAGCTTGCATTCGTTGGGCAGCCTCAATCAGCCCCAGCATTTT. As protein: CARSLHSLGSLNQPQHF.

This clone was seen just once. CDR3 sequence reads: CAWGPGGYTF. CDR3 nucleotide sequence: TGTGCCTGGGGCCCCGGGGGCTACACCTTC. This rearrangement joins TRBV30 to TRBJ1-2; D remains ambiguous. From germline, CDR1 is GTSNPN and CDR2 SVGIG (reference sequence). The germline V and J ends were trimmed by 5 bases and 8 bases, with 9 bases remaining between them. The CDR3 totals 10 residues.

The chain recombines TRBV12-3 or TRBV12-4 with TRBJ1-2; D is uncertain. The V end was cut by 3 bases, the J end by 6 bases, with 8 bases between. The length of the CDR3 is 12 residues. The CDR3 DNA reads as TGTGCCAGCAGTTTTTCTGCGGATGGCTACACCTTC. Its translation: CASSFSADGYTF.

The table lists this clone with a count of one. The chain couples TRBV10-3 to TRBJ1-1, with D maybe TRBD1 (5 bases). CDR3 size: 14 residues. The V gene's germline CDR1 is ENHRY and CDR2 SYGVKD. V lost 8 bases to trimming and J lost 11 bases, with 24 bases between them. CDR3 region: CAIGGTGTQSGAFF. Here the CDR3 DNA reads TGTGCCATCGGGGGTACCGGGACTCAGAGCGGGGCTTTCTTT.

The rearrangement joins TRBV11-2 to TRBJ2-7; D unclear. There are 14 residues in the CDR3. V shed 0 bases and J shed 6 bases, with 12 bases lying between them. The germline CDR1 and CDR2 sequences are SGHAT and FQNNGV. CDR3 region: CASSLELFSGEQYF. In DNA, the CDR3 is TGTGCCAGCAGCTTAGAACTTTTCTCCGGCGAGCAGTACTTC.

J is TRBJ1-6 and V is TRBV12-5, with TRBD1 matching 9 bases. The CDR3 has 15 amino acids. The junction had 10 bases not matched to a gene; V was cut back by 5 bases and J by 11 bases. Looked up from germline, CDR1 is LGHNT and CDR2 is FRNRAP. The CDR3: CASGPPTGGGTPLHF. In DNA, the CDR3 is TGTGCTAGTGGTCCCCCGACAGGGGGAGGGACACCCCTCCACTTT.

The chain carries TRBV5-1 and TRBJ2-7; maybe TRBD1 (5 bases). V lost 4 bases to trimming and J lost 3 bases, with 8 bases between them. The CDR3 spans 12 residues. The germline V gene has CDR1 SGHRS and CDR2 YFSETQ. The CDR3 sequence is CASSPQGYEQYF. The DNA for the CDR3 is TGCGCCAGCAGCCCCCAGGGCTACGAGCAGTACTTC. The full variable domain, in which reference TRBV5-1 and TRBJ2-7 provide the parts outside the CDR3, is KAGVTQTPRYLIKTRGQQVTLSCSPISGHRSVSWYQQTPGQGLQFLFEYFSETQRNKGNFPGRFSGRQFSNSRSEMNVSTLELGDSALYLCASSPQGYEQYFGPGTRLTVT.

CDR3 in amino acids: CAGARGIVTGELFF. The CDR3 region has the DNA TGTGCCGGCGCCAGGGGGATAGTCACCGGGGAGCTGTTTTTT. The chain links TRBV30 to TRBJ2-2; 7 nucleotides align to TRBD1. The length of the CDR3 is 14 residues. V shed 8 bases, J shed 4 bases, and the junction held 10 bases outside the gene matches. Germline V gene data show CDR1 as GTSNPN and CDR2 as SVGIG (reference sequence).

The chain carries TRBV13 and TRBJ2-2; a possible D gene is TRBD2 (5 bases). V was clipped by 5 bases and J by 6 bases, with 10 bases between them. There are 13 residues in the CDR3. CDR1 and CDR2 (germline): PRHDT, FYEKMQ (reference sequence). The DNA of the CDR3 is TGTGCCAGCAGCCTCGCGGGCTCCGGGGAGCTGTTTTTT. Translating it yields CASSLAGSGELFF. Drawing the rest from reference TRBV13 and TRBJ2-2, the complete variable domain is AAGVIQSPRHLIKEKRETATLKCYPIPRHDTVYWYQQGPGQDPQFLISFYEKMQSDKGSIPDRFSAQQFSDYHSELNMSSLELGDSALYFCASSLAGSGELFFGEGSRLTVL.

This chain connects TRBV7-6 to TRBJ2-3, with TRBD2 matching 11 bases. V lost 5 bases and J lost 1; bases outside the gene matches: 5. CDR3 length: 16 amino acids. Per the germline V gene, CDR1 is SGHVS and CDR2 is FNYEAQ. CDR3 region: CASSPYSGGGTDTQYF. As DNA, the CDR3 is TGTGCCAGCAGCCCATATAGCGGGGGGGGCACAGATACGCAGTATTTT.

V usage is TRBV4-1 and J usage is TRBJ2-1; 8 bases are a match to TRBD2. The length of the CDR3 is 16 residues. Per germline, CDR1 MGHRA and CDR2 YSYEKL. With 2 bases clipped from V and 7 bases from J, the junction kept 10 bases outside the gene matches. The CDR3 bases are TGCGCCAGCAGCCAAATGGGGGGACTAGTCCCTAATGAGCAGTTCTTC. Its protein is CASSQMGGLVPNEQFF.

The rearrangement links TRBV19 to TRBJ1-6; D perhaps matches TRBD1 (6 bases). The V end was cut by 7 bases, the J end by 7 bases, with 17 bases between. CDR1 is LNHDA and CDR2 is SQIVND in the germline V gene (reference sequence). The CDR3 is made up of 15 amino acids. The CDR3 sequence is CASTSEVQGNSPLHF. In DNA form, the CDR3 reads TGTGCCAGTACCTCCGAGGTCCAGGGGAATTCACCCCTCCACTTT.

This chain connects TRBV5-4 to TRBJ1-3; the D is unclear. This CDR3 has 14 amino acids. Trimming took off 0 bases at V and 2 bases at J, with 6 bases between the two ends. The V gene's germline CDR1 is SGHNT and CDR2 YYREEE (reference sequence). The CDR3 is CASSLESAGNTIYF. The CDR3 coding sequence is TGTGCCAGCAGCTTGGAGTCAGCTGGAAACACCATATATTTT. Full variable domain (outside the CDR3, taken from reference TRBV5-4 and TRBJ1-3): ETGVTQSPTHLIKTRGQQVTLRCSSQSGHNTVSWYQQALGQGPQFIFQYYREEENGRGNFPPRFSGLQFPNYSSELNVNALELDDSALYLCASSLESAGNTIYFGEGSWLTVV.

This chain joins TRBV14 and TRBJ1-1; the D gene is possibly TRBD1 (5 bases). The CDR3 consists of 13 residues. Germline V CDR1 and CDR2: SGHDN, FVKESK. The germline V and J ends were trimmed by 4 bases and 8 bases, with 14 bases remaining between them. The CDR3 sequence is CASSPPWQGEAFF. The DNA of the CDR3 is TGTGCCAGCAGCCCCCCGTGGCAGGGAGAAGCTTTCTTT.